This record covers a single T cell receptor beta chain. The germline CDR1 and CDR2 sequences are SGDLS and YYNGEE. After removal of 0 bases from V and 5 bases from J, the junction contained 8 bases not matched to a gene. The CDR3 is made up of 16 amino acids. This specimen belongs to a study of blood T cell repertoires in COVID-19. Using immunoSEQ multiplex PCR, the repertoire was profiled, and TCRdb retains in-frame clones only, with some absent. The data contain roughly 79,000 clones, approximately 88% of them singletons. The clonotype was recovered from a woman aged 45-59 years with acute or convalescent COVID-19. Sequencing was done on a sample of peripheral blood. The rearrangement uses TRBV9 and TRBJ2-7, with 10 bases fitting TRBD1. The CDR3, as DNA: TGTGCCAGCAGCGTAGGCCTGGGACAGGGGACCCACGAGCAGTACTTC. This gives the protein CASSVGLGQGTHEQYF.